Reported below is one TCR beta chain. This entry is derived from a study of blood T cell repertoires in COVID-19. Study at large: COVID-19 samples from acute and convalescent phases originated in the United States, Italy and Spain. Sample material is recorded as cDNA or gDNA derived from T cells, B-cell-depleted T cells, or PBMCs.

CDR3 length: 13 amino acids. V shed 2 bases and J 4 bases; nucleotides not matched to a gene: 1. Germline CDR1 and CDR2: SQVTM and ANQGSEA. Authors' data handling: Reference gene primer amplification gave nucleated cell count estimates. Assay used: immunoSEQ multiplex PCR; TCRdb lists only in-frame clones, some missing. The D gene and trimming were derived from the DNA, and the V and J assignments and clone size from that table. The sample lists 70,000 or so clones, 79% occurring once. The TCR comes from a man between 60 and 75 years old with acute or convalescent COVID-19. Sequenced: peripheral blood. The chain carries TRBV29-1 and TRBJ1-2, with 10 bases matching TRBD1. The CDR3 region has the DNA TGCAGCGTTGAACGGGACAGGGGCTATGGCTACACCTTC. It codes for CSVERDRGYGYTF.